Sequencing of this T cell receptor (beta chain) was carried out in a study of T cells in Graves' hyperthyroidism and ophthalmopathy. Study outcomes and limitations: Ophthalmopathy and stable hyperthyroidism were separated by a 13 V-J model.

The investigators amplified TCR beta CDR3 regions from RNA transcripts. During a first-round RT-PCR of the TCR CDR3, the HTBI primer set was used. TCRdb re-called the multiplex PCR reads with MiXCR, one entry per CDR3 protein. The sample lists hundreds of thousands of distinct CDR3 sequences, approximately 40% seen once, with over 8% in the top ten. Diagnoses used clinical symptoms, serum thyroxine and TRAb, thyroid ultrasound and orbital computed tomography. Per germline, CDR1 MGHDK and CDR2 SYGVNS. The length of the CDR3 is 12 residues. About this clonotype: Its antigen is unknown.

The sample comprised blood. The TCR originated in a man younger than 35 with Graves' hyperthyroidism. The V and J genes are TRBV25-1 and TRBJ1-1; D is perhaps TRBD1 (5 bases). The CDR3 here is CASERGTAEAFF. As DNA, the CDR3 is TGTGCTAGTGAGCGAGGGACCGCTGAAGCTTTCTTT.